The present entry profiles one T cell receptor beta chain with its context. The antigen is unknown. Deletions cut 4 bases from V and 4 bases from J, with 17 bases between. The CDR3 totals 15 residues. Germline CDR1 is SNHLY and CDR2 is FYNNEI. This entry is derived from a study of blood T cells in healthy people across ages. Whole-study findings and limits: Diversity of TCR beta per million T cells declined in a roughly linear way with age. Diversity figures based on one million T cells were deemed too low.

Alongside a J-beta primer mix, a sample-barcoded 5' primer served in a second PCR lasting roughly 7 to 11 cycles. Each cDNA molecule was tagged by a template-switch adaptor that had 12 random nucleotides. The study obtained at least 2.5 million CDR3-containing paired-end reads from every sample. TCRdb re-analysed the 5' RACE reads in MiXCR, keeping a single row per CDR3 protein. Here the sample spans approximately 800,000 distinct CDR3 sequences, roughly 64% being singletons. Input material: blood. The TCR was taken from a man aged 25 to 45 in good health. V and J are TRBV2 and TRBJ2-7; D might be TRBD2 (6 bases). DNA for the CDR3: TGTGCCAGCAGTGGCGCGGACGGGAGTAGGTACGAGCAGTACTTC. Encoded protein: CASSGADGSRYEQYF.